A selection of T cell receptor beta chains follows, all from one sample in a study of blood T cell repertoires in COVID-19. The repertoire was sequenced with immunoSEQ multiplex PCR; TCRdb's copy has only in-frame clones and lacks some. Among a few hundred thousand clones listed, 89% were seen once. The sequencing input was peripheral blood. These TCRs come from a woman aged 40 to 49 who had recovered from COVID-19. CDR3s include the opening cysteine and the closing phenylalanine or tryptophan. A D gene is named only where the DNA matches it firmly. Clone size appears in some rows only: once, few, many, or a class for an expanded clone.

>TRBJ1-3|TRBV7-2|-|-
TGTGCCAGCAGTTCTCGATCTTTCAGCTCTGGAAACACCATATATTTT
CASSSRSFSSGNTIYF
>TRBJ2-5|TRBV6-4|-|once
TGTGCCAGGGCCAACAGTTTGGAGTACTTC
CARANSLEYF
>TRBJ1-2|TRBV7-9|TRBD1|-
TGTGCCAGCAGCTTATTGGGGACAGGGAGGGCGGCCGGCTACACCTTC
CASSLLGTGRAAGYTF
>TRBJ2-3|TRBV7-2|TRBD2|-
TGTGCCAGCAGCTTAGGCGGACTAGCGAGCACAGATACGCAGTATTTT
CASSLGGLASTDTQYF
>TRBJ2-6|TRBV5-6|-|-
TGTGCCAGCACCAAAAAAACAGGCGCTGGGGCCAACGTCCTGACTTTC
CASTKKTGAGANVLTF
>TRBJ2-5|TRBV6-2/TRBV6-3|-|-
TGTGCCAGCAGTTACCCGACAGCATACCAGTACTTC
CASSYPTAYQYF
>TRBJ1-5|TRBV12-5|-|-
TGTGCTAGTGGTTTCGGGCAGCCCCAGCATTTT
CASGFGQPQHF
>TRBJ1-2|TRBV7-8|-|-
TGTGCCAGCAGCTTAGCAGGGACACTCTACGACTATGGCTACACCTTC
CASSLAGTLYDYGYTF
>TRBJ2-5|TRBV6-5|TRBD2|-
TGTGCCAGCAGTTTTCTAGCGGGAGTAGAGACCCAGTACTTC
CASSFLAGVETQYF
>TRBJ2-7|TRBV27|-|-
TGTGCCAGCAGTTCGCTGGGCCTAACCTACGAGCAGTACTTC
CASSSLGLTYEQYF
>TRBJ2-1|TRBV2|-|-
TGTGCCAGCAGTTATGGATTTACGGGCTACAATGAGCAGTTCTTC
CASSYGFTGYNEQFF
>TRBJ2-1|TRBV6-2/TRBV6-3|TRBD2|-
TGTGCCAGCAGTTATAGCGGGGGACTAAATGAGCAGTTCTTC
CASSYSGGLNEQFF
>TRBJ1-1|TRBV5-6|-|-
TGTGCCAGCAGCCGGGACTCTCCAGAAGCTTTCTTT
CASSRDSPEAFF
>TRBJ1-3|TRBV2|-|-
TGTGCCAGCAGTGACAGGCACTCTGGAAACACCATATATTTT
CASSDRHSGNTIYF
>TRBJ2-1|TRBV7-2|TRBD2|-
TGTGCCAGCAGCGCCCCGGGACTAGCGAGGAATGAGCAGTTCTTC
CASSAPGLARNEQFF
>TRBJ1-3|TRBV18|-|-
TGTGCCAGCTCCACCGGCGGCTCCTCCTCTGGAAACACCATATATTTT
CASSTGGSSSGNTIYF
>TRBJ1-2|TRBV4-2|-|-
TGTGCCAGCAGCCAAGTTCCTAGGGGGGGCGACTATGGCTACACCTTC
CASSQVPRGGDYGYTF
>TRBJ2-1|TRBV27|TRBD1|-
TGTGCCAGCAGTTACTCCTGGACAGGATCTGGTAATGAGCAGTTCTTC
CASSYSWTGSGNEQFF
>TRBJ2-3|TRBV7-8|TRBD1|-
TGTGCCAGCAGCGCCCGGGACAGGGGCACAGATACGCAGTATTTT
CASSARDRGTDTQYF
>TRBJ1-2|TRBV24-1|-|-
TGTGCCACCAGTGGGCCGGATTCGGGCTATGGCTACACCTTC
CATSGPDSGYGYTF
>TRBJ2-7|TRBV14|-|-
TGTGCCAGCAGCCAAAATAGAGGTAGCGAGCAGTACTTC
CASSQNRGSEQYF
>TRBJ2-2|TRBV21-1|-|-
TGTGCCAGCAGCAAAGACCAAAGCTTAGCGAACACCGGGGAGCTGTTTTTT
CASSKDQSLANTGELFF
>TRBJ2-1|TRBV18|TRBD2|-
TGTGCCAGCTCACCAACTGCAAGCGGGAGAGGGCATGAGCAGTTCTTC
CASSPTASGRGHEQFF
>TRBJ2-5|TRBV7-2|TRBD2|-
TGTGCCAGCAGCTTCCGTTTTGGGGGAGGGTTACAAGAGACCCAGTACTTC
CASSFRFGGGLQETQYF
>TRBJ2-2|TRBV5-4|TRBD2|-
TGTGCCAGCAGCGGGGGGGGACTAGCCGCCGGGGAGCTGTTTTTT
CASSGGGLAAGELFF
>TRBJ2-3|TRBV7-3|TRBD2|-
TGTGCCAGCAGCTTGGGCGGGGGGCCAGATACGCAGTATTTT
CASSLGGGPDTQYF
>TRBJ2-5|TRBV27|-|-
TGTGCCAGCAGTCCCCAGGGTGCAGAGACCCAGTACTTC
CASSPQGAETQYF
>TRBJ1-4|TRBV25-1|TRBD1|-
TGTGCCAGCAGTTCCCCTAGGGGGCTGAATGAAAAACTGTTTTTT
CASSSPRGLNEKLFF
>TRBJ2-5|TRBV2|TRBD2|-
TGTGCCAGCAGTGATGGTAGCGGGATTGAGACCCAGTACTTC
CASSDGSGIETQYF
>TRBJ2-1|TRBV5-1|TRBD2|-
TGCGCCAGCACTCTCCGGACTAGCGGCGACAATGAGCAGTTCTTC
CASTLRTSGDNEQFF
>TRBJ2-3|TRBV29-1|-|few
TGCAGCGTCCAAGCCACAGATACGCAGTATTTT
CSVQATDTQYF
>TRBJ2-5|TRBV11-1|TRBD1|-
TGTGCCAGCAGCATGAGGACAGGGGTTCAGCAAGAGACCCAGTACTTC
CASSMRTGVQQETQYF
>TRBJ1-4|TRBV6-5|-|-
TGTGCCAGCAGTTACTCGCTGGTCGGGGTTCGAAAACTGTTTTTT
CASSYSLVGVRKLFF
>TRBJ1-4|TRBV7-9|-|-
TGTGCCAGCAGACGGGCAACTAATGAAAAACTGTTTTTT
CASRRATNEKLFF
>TRBJ2-6|TRBV2|-|-
TGTGCCAGCAGGCTGGACAGCCCTAGGGCCAACGTCCTGACTTTC
CASRLDSPRANVLTF
>TRBJ2-3|TRBV5-1|-|-
TGCGCCAGCAGCCAACGGGATACGCAGTATTTT
CASSQRDTQYF
>TRBJ2-7|TRBV28|TRBD2|-
TGTGCCAGCAGTTTGAGTCTAGCGGGGTACGAGCAGTACTTC
CASSLSLAGYEQYF